Here is one T cell receptor (beta chain) with its context. Its matching antigen is unknown. This PCR relied on a set of 60 Vbeta primers and 13 Jbeta primers. Assay used: immunoSEQ multiplex PCR; TCRdb lists only in-frame clones, some missing. Among some 170,000 clones listed, roughly 80% were seen once. This sample stems from a study of cytomegalovirus exposure and HLA in healthy donors. As for the study in general: An earlier analysis found 120 million or so unique TCR beta sequences from around 180 million T cells. The study's findings and limits: A later analysis associated roughly 15,000 TCR beta sequences with HLA alleles at a 0.05 false discovery rate. Most observed TCR sequences were rare, whereas some public TCRs were detected in many donors. The sole available immune exposure information was CMV serostatus.

The V segment lost 5 bases and the J segment 4 bases; nucleotides outside the gene matches: 11. The CDR3 runs 17 residues. CDR1 and CDR2 (germline): LNHDA, SQIVND (reference sequence). Sequenced material: PBMCs. The TCR was taken from a woman aged 18 to 35 in good health and CMV-seropositive. The J gene is TRBJ2-6, the V gene TRBV19, with 7 bases lining up with TRBD1. CDR3 sequence (DNA): TGTGCCAGTAGTGACGACAGGGTGACGGGGGGGGCCAACGTCCTGACTTTC. This codes for CASSDDRVTGGANVLTF.